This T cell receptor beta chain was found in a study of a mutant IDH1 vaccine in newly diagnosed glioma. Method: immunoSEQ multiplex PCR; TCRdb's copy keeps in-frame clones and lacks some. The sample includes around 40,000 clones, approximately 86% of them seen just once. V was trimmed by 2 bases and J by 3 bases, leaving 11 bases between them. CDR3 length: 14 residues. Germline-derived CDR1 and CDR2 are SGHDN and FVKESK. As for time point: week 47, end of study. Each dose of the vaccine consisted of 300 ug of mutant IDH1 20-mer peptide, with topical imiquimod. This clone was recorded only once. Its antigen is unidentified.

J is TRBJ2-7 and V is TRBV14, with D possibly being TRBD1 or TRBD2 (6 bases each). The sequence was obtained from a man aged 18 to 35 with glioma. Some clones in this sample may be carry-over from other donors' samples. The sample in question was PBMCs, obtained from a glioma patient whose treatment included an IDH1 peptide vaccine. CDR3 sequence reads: CASSQRGVIYEQYF. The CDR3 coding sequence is TGTGCCAGCAGCCAAAGGGGGGTGATCTACGAGCAGTACTTC.